These T cell receptor beta chains were read from a single sample in a study of T-cell memory formation after mild COVID-19. MiXCR, applied by TCRdb to the 5' RACE reads, yields one record per CDR3 protein. Of about 130,000 distinct CDR3 sequences in the sample, roughly 6% were seen once. The sample consisted of PBMCs or a T cell subset sorted from them (not recorded which). These receptor sequences come from an adult woman who had mild COVID-19 (a few samples of this study predate the infection). Cell type and time point are not known. The CDR3 runs from the conserved cysteine through the conserved F or W. The D gene is left open where the match is weak. Some rows mark clone size as missing; the rest say once, few, many or name a class of expanded clone.

D | J | V | length | size | DNA | CDR3
- | TRBJ1-2 | TRBV30 | 14 | few | TGTGCCTGGAACATGATGGGGGGCCGGTATGGCTACACCTTC | CAWNMMGGRYGYTF
- | TRBJ2-3 | TRBV6-6 | 14 | - | TGTGCCACCGGACTGGGAACTAGCACAGATACGCAGTATTTT | CATGLGTSTDTQYF
- | TRBJ2-7 | TRBV29-1 | 14 | many | TGCAGCGTTGAAGATCCTGGCAGCACCTACGAGCAGTACTTC | CSVEDPGSTYEQYF
TRBD2 | TRBJ2-7 | TRBV20-1 | 15 | - | TGCAGTGCCCGTATGGTAGCGGGGGATCCCTACGAGCAGTACTTC | CSARMVAGDPYEQYF
- | TRBJ2-7 | TRBV29-1 | 13 | many | TGCAGCGTTCTGGCCGCTCCATCCTACGAGCAGTACTTC | CSVLAAPSYEQYF
TRBD1 | TRBJ2-2 | TRBV19 | 15 | few | TGTGCCACCAAGGTGGGGACAGGAGTCACCGGGGAGCTGTTTTTT | CATKVGTGVTGELFF
- | TRBJ1-1 | TRBV12-3/TRBV12-4 | 16 | few | TGTGCCAGCAGTTTCCGCCAACAGGGAAAAAGAACTGAAGCTTTCTTT | CASSFRQQGKRTEAFF
- | TRBJ2-7 | TRBV10-3 | 14 | few | TGTGCCATCAGCCTCACAGGGCAGACCTACGAGCAGTACTTC | CAISLTGQTYEQYF
- | TRBJ2-4 | TRBV5-1 | 16 | many | TGCGCCAGCAGCTTGGCTCCCTTAGGAGGGTTCGACATTCAGTACTTC | CASSLAPLGGFDIQYF
TRBD2 | TRBJ2-1 | TRBV7-2 | 13 | many | TGTGCCAGCAGCTTAGCGGGGGGGTATGAGCAGTTCTTC | CASSLAGGYEQFF
- | TRBJ2-3 | TRBV6-2/TRBV6-3 | 15 | - | TGTGCCAGCTCCCGCCGGGAGATAAGTACAGATACGCAGTATTTT | CASSRREISTDTQYF
- | TRBJ1-2 | TRBV7-9 | 15 | - | TGTGCCAGCAGCTTTTCCCCGAATTGGAACTATGGCTACACCTTC | CASSFSPNWNYGYTF
TRBD2 | TRBJ2-1 | TRBV7-2 | 15 | - | TGTGCCAGCAGACGACTAGCGGGAACCTACAATGAGCAGTTCTTC | CASRRLAGTYNEQFF
- | TRBJ2-5 | TRBV30 | 12 | few | TGTGCCTGGAGCCCATTGGGAGAGACCCAGTACTTC | CAWSPLGETQYF
TRBD1 | TRBJ1-4 | TRBV30 | 13 | few | TGTGCCTGTTGGGACAGGTCAGGTGAAAAACTGTTTTTT | CACWDRSGEKLFF
- | TRBJ2-2 | TRBV12-3/TRBV12-4 | 13 | - | TGTGCCAGCAGTAAAGGGGTAACCGGGGAGCTGTTTTTT | CASSKGVTGELFF
TRBD1 | TRBJ2-1 | TRBV5-1 | 15 | many | TGCGCCAGCAGCTGGACAGGGGGGCTTTACAATGAGCAGTTCTTC | CASSWTGGLYNEQFF
- | TRBJ2-1 | TRBV27 | 11 | - | TGTGCCAGCTTCCAGAGGTATGAGCAGTTCTTC | CASFQRYEQFF
- | TRBJ2-3 | TRBV7-2 | 16 | - | TGTGCCAGCAGCTTAGATCAAGGAGTTGGTACAGATACGCAGTATTTT | CASSLDQGVGTDTQYF
- | TRBJ2-1 | TRBV7-8 | 11 | few | TGTGCCAGCAGCTTAGCTGGCGGTCTGATCTTC | CASSLAGGLIF
TRBD1 | TRBJ1-3 | TRBV9 | 15 | many | TGTGCCAGCAGGTCCGGGACAGGGATAGGAAACACCATATATTTT | CASRSGTGIGNTIYF
TRBD1 | TRBJ2-7 | TRBV5-1 | 13 | few | TGCGCCAGCAGCGGGGACAGGGTTTACGAGCAGTACTTC | CASSGDRVYEQYF
TRBD2 | TRBJ2-7 | TRBV20-1 | 13 | many | TGCAGTGCTAGTGTCGGACTAGCCTACGAGCAGTACTTC | CSASVGLAYEQYF
TRBD2 | TRBJ2-1 | TRBV20-1 | 15 | many | TGCAGTGCGCCAACCCTAGCGGGAGCCGGCAATGAGCAGTTCTTC | CSAPTLAGAGNEQFF
- | TRBJ2-6 | TRBV4-2 | 15 | many | TGTGCCAGCAGCCAAGGGCATTCTGGGGCCAACGTCCTGACTTTC | CASSQGHSGANVLTF
- | TRBJ1-1 | TRBV12-3/TRBV12-4 | 14 | few | TGTGCCAGCAGTACCTCGGCAGGGAGGGCTGAAGCTTTCTTT | CASSTSAGRAEAFF
- | TRBJ2-1 | TRBV5-1 | 13 | many | TGCGCCAGCAGCCCGACAGTTCAGGATGAGCAGTTCTTC | CASSPTVQDEQFF
TRBD1 | TRBJ2-6 | TRBV12-3/TRBV12-4 | 18 | few | TGTGCCAGCAGTACCTACTCTGGGACAGTTTCTGGGGCCAACGTCCTGACTTTC | CASSTYSGTVSGANVLTF
TRBD2 | TRBJ2-3 | TRBV12-3/TRBV12-4 | 14 | - | TGTGCCAGCAGTTCCTGGACTAGCTCAGATACGCAGTATTTT | CASSSWTSSDTQYF
- | TRBJ2-1 | TRBV30 | 14 | - | TGTGCCTGGACGAAGGGGGGATCCTACAATGAGCAGTTCTTC | CAWTKGGSYNEQFF
- | TRBJ2-5 | TRBV29-1 | 12 | - | TGCAGCGTTGCGGACGGTCAAGAGACCCAGTACTTC | CSVADGQETQYF
- | TRBJ2-7 | TRBV29-1 | 12 | many | TGCAGCGTTGGATGGCAAACCTACGAGCAGTACTTC | CSVGWQTYEQYF